The present TCR beta chain was sequenced within a study of T-cell memory formation after mild COVID-19. Study conclusions and caveats: Clones shrinking from day 15 to 85 showed even CD4/CD8 mixes; later expanders tilted CD4+.

Concerning this clonotype: Its antigen remains unidentified.

This CDR3 is 17 amino acids long. The germline V gene encodes CDR1 SEHNR and CDR2 FQNEAQ (reference sequence). Trimming took off 0 bases at V and 3 bases at J, with 15 bases between the two ends. Constant-segment primers and 5'RACE yielded cDNA libraries for TCR alpha and TCR beta, each carrying sample barcodes and UMIs. TCRdb re-derived calls from the 5' RACE reads in MiXCR, one entry per CDR3 protein. Of some 350,000 distinct CDR3 sequences in the sample, about 15% are singletons; the top ten hold 20% to 25%. What was sequenced was PBMCs or a T cell subset sorted from them (not recorded which). This TCR derives from a man in his late teens or twenties who had mild COVID-19 (a few samples of this study predate the infection). Cell type and time point are not known. V is TRBV7-9 and J is TRBJ1-5; maybe TRBD1 (6 bases). The CDR3 reads CASSLATPGAPNQPQHF. DNA of the CDR3: TGTGCCAGCAGCTTAGCTACCCCAGGGGCGCCCAATCAGCCCCAGCATTTT.